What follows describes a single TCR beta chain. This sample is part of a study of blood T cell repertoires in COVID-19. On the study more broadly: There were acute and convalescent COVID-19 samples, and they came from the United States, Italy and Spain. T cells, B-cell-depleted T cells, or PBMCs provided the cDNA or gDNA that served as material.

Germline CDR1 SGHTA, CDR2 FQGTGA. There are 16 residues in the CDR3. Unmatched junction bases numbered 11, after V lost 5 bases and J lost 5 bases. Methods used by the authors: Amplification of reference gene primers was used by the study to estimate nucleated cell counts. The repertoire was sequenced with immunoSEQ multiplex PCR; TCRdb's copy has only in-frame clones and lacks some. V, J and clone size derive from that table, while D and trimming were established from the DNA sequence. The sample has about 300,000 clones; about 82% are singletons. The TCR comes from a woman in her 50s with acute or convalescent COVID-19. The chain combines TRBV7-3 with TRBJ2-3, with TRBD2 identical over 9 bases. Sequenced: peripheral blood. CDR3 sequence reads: CASSAYLAGAGDTQYF. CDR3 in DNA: TGTGCCAGCAGCGCATATTTAGCGGGAGCTGGAGATACGCAGTATTTT.